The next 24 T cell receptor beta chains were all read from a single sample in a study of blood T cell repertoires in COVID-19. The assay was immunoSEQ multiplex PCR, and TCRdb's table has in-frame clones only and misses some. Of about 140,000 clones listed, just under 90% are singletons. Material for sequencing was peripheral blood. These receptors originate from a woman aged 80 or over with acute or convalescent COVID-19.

The CDR3 DNA reads TGTGCCAGCAGCGTCGACCCGGGACAGGGAGGGACTGAAGCTTTCTTT. This sequence encodes CASSVDPGQGGTEAFF. The chain employs TRBV9 and TRBJ1-1, with 9 positions matching TRBD1. J lost 5 bases, V lost 2 bases, and 10 bases had no gene match. This CDR3 is built from 16 residues. Germline V CDR1 and CDR2: SGDLS, YYNGEE.

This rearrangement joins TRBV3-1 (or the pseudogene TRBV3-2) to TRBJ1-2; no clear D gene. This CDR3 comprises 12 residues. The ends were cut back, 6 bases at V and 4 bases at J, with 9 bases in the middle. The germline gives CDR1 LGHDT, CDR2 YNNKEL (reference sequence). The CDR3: CASSGRVYGYTF. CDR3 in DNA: TGTGCCAGCAGTGGGCGGGTCTATGGCTACACCTTC.

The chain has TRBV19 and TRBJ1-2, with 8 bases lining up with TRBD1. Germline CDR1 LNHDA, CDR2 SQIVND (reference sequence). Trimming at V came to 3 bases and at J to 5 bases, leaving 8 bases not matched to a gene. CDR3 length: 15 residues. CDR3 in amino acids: CASSMGDRPSYGYTF. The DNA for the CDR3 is TGTGCCAGTAGTATGGGGGACAGGCCATCGTATGGCTACACCTTC.

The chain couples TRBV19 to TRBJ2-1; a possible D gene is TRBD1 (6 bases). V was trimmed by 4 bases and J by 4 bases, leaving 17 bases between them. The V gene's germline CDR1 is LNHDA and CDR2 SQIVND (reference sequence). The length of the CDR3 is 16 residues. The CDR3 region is CASSTSRQALYNEQFF. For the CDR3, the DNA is TGTGCCAGTAGTACCTCGAGACAGGCTCTTTACAATGAGCAGTTCTTC.

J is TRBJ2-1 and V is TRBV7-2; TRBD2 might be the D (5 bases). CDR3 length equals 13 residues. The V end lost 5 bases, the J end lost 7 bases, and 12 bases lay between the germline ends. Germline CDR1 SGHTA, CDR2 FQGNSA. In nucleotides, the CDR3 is TGTGCCAGCAGCCCGCGGACTGGAAATGAGCAGTTCTTC. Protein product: CASSPRTGNEQFF.

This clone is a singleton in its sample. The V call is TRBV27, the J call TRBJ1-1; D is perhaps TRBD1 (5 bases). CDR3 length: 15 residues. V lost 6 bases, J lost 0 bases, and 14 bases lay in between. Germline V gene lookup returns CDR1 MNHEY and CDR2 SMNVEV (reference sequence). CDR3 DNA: TGTGCCAGCAGACCCCGACAGAACCTGAACACTGAAGCTTTCTTT. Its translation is CASRPRQNLNTEAFF.

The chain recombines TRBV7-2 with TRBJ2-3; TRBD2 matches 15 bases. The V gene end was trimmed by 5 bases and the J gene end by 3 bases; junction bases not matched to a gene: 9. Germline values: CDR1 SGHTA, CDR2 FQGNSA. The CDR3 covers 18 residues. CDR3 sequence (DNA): TGTGCCAGCAGCCCCGGACTAGCGGGGGGGCCTAGGACAGATACGCAGTATTTT. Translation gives CASSPGLAGGPRTDTQYF.

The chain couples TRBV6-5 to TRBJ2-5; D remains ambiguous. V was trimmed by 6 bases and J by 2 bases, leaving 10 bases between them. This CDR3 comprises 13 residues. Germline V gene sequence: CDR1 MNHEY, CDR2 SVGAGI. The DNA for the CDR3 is TGTGCCAGCAGCGGGTACCTACAAGAGACCCAGTACTTC. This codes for CASSGYLQETQYF.

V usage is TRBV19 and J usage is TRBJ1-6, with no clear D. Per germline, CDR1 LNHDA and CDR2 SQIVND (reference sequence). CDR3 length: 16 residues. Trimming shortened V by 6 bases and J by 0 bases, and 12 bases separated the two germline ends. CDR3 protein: CASRSFGSSYNSPLHF. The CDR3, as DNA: TGTGCCAGTAGATCCTTTGGGAGCTCCTATAATTCACCCCTCCACTTT.

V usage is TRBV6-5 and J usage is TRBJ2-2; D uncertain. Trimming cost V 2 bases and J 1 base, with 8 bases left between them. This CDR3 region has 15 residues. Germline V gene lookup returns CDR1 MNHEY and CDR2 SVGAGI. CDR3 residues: CASSYVGRNTGELFF. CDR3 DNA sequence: TGTGCCAGCAGTTACGTCGGTCGGAACACCGGGGAGCTGTTTTTT.

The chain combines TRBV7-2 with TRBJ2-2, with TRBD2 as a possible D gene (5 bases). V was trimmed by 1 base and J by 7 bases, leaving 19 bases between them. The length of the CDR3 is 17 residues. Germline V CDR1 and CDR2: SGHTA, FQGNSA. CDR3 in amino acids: CASSLGNGLLMGGELFF. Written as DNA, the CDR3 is TGTGCCAGCAGCTTAGGAAACGGACTCCTAATGGGCGGGGAGCTGTTTTTT.

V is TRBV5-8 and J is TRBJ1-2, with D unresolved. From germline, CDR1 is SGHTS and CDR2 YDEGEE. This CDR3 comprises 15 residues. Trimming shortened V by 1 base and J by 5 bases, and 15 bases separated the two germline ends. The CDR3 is CASSLTRSPVYGYTF. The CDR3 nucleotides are TGTGCCAGCAGCTTGACGAGGAGCCCTGTGTATGGCTACACCTTC.

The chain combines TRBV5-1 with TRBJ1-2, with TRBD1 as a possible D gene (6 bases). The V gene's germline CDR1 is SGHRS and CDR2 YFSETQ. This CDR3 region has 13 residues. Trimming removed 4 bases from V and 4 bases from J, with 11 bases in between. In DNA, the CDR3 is TGCGCCAGCAGCAATGGGACATTCTATGGCTACACCTTC. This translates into CASSNGTFYGYTF.

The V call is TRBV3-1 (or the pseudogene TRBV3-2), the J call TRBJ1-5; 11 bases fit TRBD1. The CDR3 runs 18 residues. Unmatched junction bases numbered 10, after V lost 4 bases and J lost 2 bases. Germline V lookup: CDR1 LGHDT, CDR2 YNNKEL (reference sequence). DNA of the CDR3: TGTGCCAGCAGCCCCGGGACAGGGGGAGCGTTCGGCAATCAGCCCCAGCATTTT. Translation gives CASSPGTGGAFGNQPQHF.

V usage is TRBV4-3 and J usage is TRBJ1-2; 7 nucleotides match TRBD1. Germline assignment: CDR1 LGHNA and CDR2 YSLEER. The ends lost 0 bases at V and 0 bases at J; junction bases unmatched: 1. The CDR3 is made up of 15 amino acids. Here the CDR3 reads CASSQEDRTNYGYTF. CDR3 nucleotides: TGCGCCAGCAGCCAAGAGGACAGGACTAACTATGGCTACACCTTC.

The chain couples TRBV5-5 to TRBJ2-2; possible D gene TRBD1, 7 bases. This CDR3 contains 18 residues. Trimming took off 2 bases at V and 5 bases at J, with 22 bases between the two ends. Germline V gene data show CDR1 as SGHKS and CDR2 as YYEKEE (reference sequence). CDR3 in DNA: TGTGCCAGCAGCTTCGGCTATGGGAGTCAGGGGGGTACCGGGGAGCTGTTTTTT. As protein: CASSFGYGSQGGTGELFF. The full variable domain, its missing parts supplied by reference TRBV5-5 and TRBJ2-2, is DAGVTQSPTHLIKTRGQQVTLRCSPISGHKSVSWYQQVLGQGPQFIFQYYEKEERGRGNFPDRFSARQFPNYSSELNVNALLLGDSALYLCASSFGYGSQGGTGELFFGEGSRLTVL.

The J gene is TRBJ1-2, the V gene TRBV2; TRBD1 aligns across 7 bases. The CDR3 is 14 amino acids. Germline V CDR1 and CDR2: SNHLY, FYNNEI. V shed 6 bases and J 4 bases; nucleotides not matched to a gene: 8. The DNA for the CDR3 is TGTGCCAGCAGGGGACAGCCCACCTCCTATGGCTACACCTTC. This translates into CASRGQPTSYGYTF.

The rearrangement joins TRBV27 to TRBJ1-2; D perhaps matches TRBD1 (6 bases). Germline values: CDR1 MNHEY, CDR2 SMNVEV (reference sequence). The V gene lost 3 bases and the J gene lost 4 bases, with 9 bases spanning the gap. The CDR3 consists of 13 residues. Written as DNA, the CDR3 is TGTGCCAGCAGTTTTGACAGGACCTATGGCTACACCTTC. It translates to CASSFDRTYGYTF.

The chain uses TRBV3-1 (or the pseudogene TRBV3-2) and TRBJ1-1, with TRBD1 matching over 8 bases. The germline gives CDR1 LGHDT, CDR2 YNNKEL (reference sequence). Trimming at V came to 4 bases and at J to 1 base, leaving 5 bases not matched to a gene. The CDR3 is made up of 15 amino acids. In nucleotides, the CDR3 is TGTGCCAGCAGCCGCCAGGGGACAGGGAACACTGAAGCTTTCTTT. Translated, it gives CASSRQGTGNTEAFF.

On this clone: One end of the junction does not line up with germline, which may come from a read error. The CDR3 nucleotides read TGTGCCACCAGCGATTCCAGGGGTGGGGAGACCCAGTACTTC. This codes for CATSDSRGGETQYF. The chain uses TRBV24-1 and TRBJ2-5, with D maybe TRBD1 (6 bases). This CDR3 region has 14 residues. Germline V gives CDR1 KGHDR, CDR2 SFDVKD.

The chain's CDR3 is CATSRDRRVGEKLFF. The CDR3 DNA sequence: TGTGCCACCAGCAGAGATCGGCGGGTCGGGGAAAAACTGTTTTTT. This rearrangement joins TRBV15 to TRBJ1-4; D is unresolved. The CDR3 is made up of 15 amino acids. The germline gives CDR1 LNHNV, CDR2 YYDKDF (reference sequence). V was clipped by 0 bases and J by 8 bases, with 13 bases between them.

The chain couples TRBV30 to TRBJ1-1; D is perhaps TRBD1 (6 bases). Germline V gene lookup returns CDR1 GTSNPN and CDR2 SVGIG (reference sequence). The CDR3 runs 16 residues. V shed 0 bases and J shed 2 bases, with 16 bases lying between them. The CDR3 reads CAWSVPPRGLNTEAFF. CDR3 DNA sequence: TGTGCCTGGAGTGTTCCGCCCAGGGGACTAAACACTGAAGCTTTCTTT.

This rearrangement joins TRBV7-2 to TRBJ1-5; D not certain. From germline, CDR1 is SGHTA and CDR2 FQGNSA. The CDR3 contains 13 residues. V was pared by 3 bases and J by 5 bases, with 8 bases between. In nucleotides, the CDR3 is TGTGCCAGCAGCTTCTCCTCGGATCAGCCCCAGCATTTT. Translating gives CASSFSSDQPQHF.

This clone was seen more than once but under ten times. The CDR3 sequence: CASSSDRGQPQHF. The CDR3 DNA sequence: TGTGCCAGCAGCTCCGACAGGGGTCAGCCCCAGCATTTT. V gene TRBV7-2 combines with J gene TRBJ1-5; 8 bases line up with TRBD1. V gave up 4 bases and J gave up 6 bases; unmatched junction bases: 2. This CDR3 is built from 13 residues. Germline V CDR1 and CDR2: SGHTA, FQGNSA.